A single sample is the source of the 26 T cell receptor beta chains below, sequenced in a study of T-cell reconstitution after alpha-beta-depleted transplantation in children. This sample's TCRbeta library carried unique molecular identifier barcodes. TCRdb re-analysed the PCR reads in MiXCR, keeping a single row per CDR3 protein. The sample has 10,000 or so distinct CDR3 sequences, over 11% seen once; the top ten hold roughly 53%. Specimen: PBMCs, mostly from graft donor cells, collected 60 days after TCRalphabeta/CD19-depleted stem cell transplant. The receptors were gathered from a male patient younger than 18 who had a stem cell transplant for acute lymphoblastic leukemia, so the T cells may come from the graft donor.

The CDR3 spells CASRLGDRGPNEKLFF. The CDR3 coding sequence is TGTGCAAGTCGCTTGGGCGACAGGGGGCCGAATGAAAAACTGTTTTTT. V gene TRBV12-2 combines with J gene TRBJ1-4; the D call in the table, TRBD1, was not verified against the DNA. TRBV12-2 is a documented pseudogene. CDR3 size: 16 residues.

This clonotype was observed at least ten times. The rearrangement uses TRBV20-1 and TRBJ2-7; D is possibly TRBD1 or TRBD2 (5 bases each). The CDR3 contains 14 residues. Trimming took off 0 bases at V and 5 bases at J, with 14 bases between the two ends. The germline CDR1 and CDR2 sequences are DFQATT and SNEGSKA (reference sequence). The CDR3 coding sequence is TGCAGTGCTAGAGATAGGCCAGGGCGGGACGAGCAGTACTTC. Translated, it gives CSARDRPGRDEQYF.

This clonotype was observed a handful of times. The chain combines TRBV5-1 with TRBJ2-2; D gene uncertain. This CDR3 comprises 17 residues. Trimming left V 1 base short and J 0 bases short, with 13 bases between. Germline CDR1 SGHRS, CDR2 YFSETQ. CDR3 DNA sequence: TGCGCCAGCAGCTTGATGGCGGCCAAAGCGAACACCGGGGAGCTGTTTTTT. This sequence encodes CASSLMAAKANTGELFF.

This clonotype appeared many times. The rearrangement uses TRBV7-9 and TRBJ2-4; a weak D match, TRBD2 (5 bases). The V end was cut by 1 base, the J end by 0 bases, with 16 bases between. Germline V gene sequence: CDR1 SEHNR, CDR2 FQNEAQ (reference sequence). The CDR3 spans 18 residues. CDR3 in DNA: TGTGCCAGCAGCTTAGTTTGGGTCAGCGGACTAGCCAAAAACATTCAGTACTTC. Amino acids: CASSLVWVSGLAKNIQYF.

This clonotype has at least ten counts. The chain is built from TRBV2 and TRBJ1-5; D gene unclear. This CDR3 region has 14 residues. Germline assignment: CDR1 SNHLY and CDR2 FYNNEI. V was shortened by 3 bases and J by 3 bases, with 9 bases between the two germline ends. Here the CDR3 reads CASSDVVNNQPQHF. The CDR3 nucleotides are TGTGCCAGCAGTGATGTTGTCAACAATCAGCCCCAGCATTTT.

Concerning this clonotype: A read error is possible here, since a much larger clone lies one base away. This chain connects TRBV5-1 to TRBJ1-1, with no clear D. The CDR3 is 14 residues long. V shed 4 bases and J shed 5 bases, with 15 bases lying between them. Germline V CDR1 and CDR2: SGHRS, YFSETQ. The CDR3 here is CASSPSPGETEAFF. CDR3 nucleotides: TGCGCCAGCAGCCCCAGCCCGGGAGAAACTGAAGCTTTCTTT.

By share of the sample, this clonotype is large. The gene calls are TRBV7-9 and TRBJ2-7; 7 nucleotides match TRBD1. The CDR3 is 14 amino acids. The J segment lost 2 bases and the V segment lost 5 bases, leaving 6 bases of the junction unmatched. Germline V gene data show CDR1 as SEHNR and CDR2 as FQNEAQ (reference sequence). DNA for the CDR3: TGTGCCAGCAGCCCACCGGGACAGCCCTACGAGCAGTACTTC. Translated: CASSPPGQPYEQYF.

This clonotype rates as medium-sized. The CDR3 bases are TGCGCCAGCAGCCAAGGGCAGGGGGCGCCGAATTCACCCCTCCACTTT. This sequence encodes CASSQGQGAPNSPLHF. This chain connects TRBV4-1 to TRBJ1-6; 8 nucleotides align to TRBD1. This CDR3 has 16 amino acids. Germline V CDR1 and CDR2: MGHRA, YSYEKL. The ends lost 1 base at V and 7 bases at J; junction bases unmatched: 6.

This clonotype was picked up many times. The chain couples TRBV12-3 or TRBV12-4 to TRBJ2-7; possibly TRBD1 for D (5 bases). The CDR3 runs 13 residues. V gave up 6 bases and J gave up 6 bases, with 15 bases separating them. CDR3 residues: CASSHIRQSEQYF. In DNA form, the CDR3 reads TGTGCCAGCAGCCACATCCGACAGTCCGAGCAGTACTTC.

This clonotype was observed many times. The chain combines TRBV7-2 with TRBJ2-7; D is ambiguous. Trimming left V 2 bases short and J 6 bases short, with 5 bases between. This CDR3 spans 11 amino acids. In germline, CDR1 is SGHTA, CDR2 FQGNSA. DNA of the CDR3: TGTGCCAGCAGCTTAATGGTCGAGCAGTACTTC. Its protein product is CASSLMVEQYF.

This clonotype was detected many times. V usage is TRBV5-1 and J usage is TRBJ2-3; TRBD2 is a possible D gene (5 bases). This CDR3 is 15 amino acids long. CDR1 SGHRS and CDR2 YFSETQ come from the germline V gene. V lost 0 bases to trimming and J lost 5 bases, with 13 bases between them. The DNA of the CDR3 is TGCGCCAGCAGCTTGGTGGACGAGGGAAGAGATACGCAGTATTTT. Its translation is CASSLVDEGRDTQYF.

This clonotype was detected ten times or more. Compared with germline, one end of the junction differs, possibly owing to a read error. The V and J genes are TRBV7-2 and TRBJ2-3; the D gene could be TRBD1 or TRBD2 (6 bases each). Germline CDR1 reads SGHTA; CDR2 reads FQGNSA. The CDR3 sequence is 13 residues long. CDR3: CASSLGGTDTQYF. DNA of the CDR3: TGCGCCAGCAGCTTAGGGGGGACAGATACGCAGTATTTT.

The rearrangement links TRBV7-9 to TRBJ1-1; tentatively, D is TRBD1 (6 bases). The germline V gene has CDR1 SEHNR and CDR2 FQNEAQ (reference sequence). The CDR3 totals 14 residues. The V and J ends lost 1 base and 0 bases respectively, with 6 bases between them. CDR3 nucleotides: TGTGCCAGCAGCTTAGACAGGGTGAACACTGAAGCTTTCTTT. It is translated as CASSLDRVNTEAFF. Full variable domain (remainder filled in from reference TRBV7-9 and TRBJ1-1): DTGVSQNPRHKITKRGQNVTFRCDPISEHNRLYWYRQTLGQGPEFLTYFQNEAQLEKSRLLSDRFSAERPKGSFSTLEIQRTEQGDSAMYLCASSLDRVNTEAFFGQGTRLTVV.

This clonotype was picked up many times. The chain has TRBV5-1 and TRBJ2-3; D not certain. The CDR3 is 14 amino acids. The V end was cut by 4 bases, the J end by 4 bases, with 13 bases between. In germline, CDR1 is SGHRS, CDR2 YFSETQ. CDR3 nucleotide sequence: TGCGCCAGCAGCCGGGCCCGGTCCCCAGATACGCAGTATTTT. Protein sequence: CASSRARSPDTQYF.

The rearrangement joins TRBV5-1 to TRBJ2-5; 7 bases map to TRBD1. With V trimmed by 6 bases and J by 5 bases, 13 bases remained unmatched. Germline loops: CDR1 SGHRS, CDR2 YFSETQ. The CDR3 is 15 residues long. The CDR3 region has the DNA TGCGCCAGCACGTCGGCAGGGGGTTTTCGCGAGACCCAGTACTTC. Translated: CASTSAGGFRETQYF. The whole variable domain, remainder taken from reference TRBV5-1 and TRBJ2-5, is KAGVTQTPRYLIKTRGQQVTLSCSPISGHRSVSWYQQTPGQGLQFLFEYFSETQRNKGNFPGRFSGRQFSNSRSEMNVSTLELGDSALYLCASTSAGGFRETQYFGPGTRLLVL.

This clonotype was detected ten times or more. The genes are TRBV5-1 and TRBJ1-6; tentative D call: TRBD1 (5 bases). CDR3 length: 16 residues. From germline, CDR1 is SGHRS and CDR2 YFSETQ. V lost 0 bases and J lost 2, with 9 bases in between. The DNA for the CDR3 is TGCGCCAGCAGCTTGGGTCAGGGAGCCTATAATTCACCCCTCCACTTT. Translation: CASSLGQGAYNSPLHF.

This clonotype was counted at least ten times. The CDR3 DNA sequence: TGCAGTGCTAGCCCCCGGGGGGCCAACACAGATACGCAGTATTTT. Protein product: CSASPRGANTDTQYF. The genes are TRBV20-1 and TRBJ2-3; possible D gene TRBD2, 7 bases. CDR1 DFQATT and CDR2 SNEGSKA come from the germline V gene (reference sequence). The CDR3 is made up of 15 amino acids. V lost 3 bases to trimming and J lost 2 bases, with 15 bases between them.

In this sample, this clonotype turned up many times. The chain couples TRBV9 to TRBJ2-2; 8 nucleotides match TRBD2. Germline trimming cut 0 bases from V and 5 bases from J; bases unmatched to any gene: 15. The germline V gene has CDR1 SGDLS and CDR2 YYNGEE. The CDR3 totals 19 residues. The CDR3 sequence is CASSVGLAGNYHGTGELFF. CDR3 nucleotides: TGTGCCAGCAGCGTAGGGCTAGCGGGTAACTACCATGGGACCGGGGAGCTGTTTTTT.

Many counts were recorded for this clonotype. CDR3 bases: TGTGCCAGCAGTTACCAGGGGATGAACACTGAAGCTTTCTTT. Protein sequence: CASSYQGMNTEAFF. V is TRBV6-5 and J is TRBJ1-1, with a weak D call TRBD1 (6 bases). The CDR3 contains 14 residues. Trimming removed 2 bases at V and 0 bases at J, with 7 bases between. From germline, CDR1 is MNHEY and CDR2 SVGAGI.

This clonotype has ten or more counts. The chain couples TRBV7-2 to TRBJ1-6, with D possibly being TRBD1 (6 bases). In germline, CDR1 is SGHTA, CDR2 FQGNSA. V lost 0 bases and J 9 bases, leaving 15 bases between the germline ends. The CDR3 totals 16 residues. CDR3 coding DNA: TGTGCCAGCAGCTTAGCCCGGGGGGCTATTGGTTCACCCCTCCACTTT. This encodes CASSLARGAIGSPLHF.

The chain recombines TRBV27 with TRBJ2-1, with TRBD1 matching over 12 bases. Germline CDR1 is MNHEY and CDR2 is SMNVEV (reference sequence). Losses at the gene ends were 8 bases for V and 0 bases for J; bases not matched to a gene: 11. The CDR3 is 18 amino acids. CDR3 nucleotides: TGTGCCAGCTCTCGGGACAGGGGGCTGTTTAACTCCTACAATGAGCAGTTCTTC. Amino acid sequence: CASSRDRGLFNSYNEQFF.

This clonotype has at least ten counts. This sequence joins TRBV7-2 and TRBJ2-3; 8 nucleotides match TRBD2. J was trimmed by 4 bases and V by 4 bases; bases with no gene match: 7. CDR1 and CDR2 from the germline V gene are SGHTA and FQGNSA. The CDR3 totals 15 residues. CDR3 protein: CASSSSRGGSDTQYF. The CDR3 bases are TGTGCCAGCAGCTCGTCACGGGGGGGCTCAGATACGCAGTATTTT.

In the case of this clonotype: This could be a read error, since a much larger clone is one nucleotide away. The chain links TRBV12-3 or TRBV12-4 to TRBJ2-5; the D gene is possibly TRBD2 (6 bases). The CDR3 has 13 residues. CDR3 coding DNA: TGTGCCAGCAGTTTAAACCCGGGGGAGACCCAGTGCTTC. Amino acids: CASSLNPGETQCF.

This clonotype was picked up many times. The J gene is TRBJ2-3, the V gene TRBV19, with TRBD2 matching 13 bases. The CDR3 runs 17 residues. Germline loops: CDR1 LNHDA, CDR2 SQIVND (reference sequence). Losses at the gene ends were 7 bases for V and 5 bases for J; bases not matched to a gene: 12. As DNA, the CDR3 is TGTGCCAGTAAGATCGGGACTAGCGGGAACAGGAGAGATACGCAGTATTTT. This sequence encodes CASKIGTSGNRRDTQYF.

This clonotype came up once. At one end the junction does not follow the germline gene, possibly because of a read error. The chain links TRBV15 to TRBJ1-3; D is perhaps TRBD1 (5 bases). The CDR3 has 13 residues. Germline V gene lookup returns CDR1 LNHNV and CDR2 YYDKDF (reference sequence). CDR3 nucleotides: TGTGCCACCAGCAGAGATAGGGGAAACACCACATATTTT. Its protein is CATSRDRGNTTYF.

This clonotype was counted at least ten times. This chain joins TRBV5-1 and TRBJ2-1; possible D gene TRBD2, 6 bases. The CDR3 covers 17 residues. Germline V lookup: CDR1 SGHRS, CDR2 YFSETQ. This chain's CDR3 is CSSSPHQPWEDYNEQFF. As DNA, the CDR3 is TGCTCTAGCAGCCCCCACCAGCCATGGGAGGATTACAATGAGCAGTTCTTC.